The sequence of this T cell receptor beta chain was determined in a study of shared clonotypes between healthy human individuals. Study-wide points: The sampled material consisted only of blood, and tissue repertoires are likely to differ.

Notes on this clone: Antigen unknown.

Running of the assay took place at deep level. Investigators spread the genomic DNA of each subset evenly over several immunoSEQ plates. Assay: immunoSEQ multiplex PCR; the TCRdb copy retains only in-frame clones and omits some. This repertoire shows some 120,000 clones, roughly two thirds found once; its top ten account for roughly 24%. The authors combined CD45RO+ cells with CCR7-negative CD45RA+ TemRA cells as CD8 memory. The germline V gene encodes CDR1 SGHDT and CDR2 YYEEEE. There are 12 residues in the CDR3. V lost 0 bases to trimming and J lost 8 bases, with 6 bases between them. The sequence derives from a woman younger than 45 in good health. V gene TRBV5-6 combines with J gene TRBJ2-1; D unclear. The specimen was memory CD8+ T cells sorted from blood. Subset of the sample: CD45RO+ cells pooled with CCR7-negative TemRA cells. CDR3 DNA sequence: TGTGCCAGCAGCTTGGATGGGGATGAGCAGTTCTTC. It is translated as CASSLDGDEQFF.